In its sample, the clone carrying this T cell receptor (beta chain) was seen many times. The data were obtained in a study of CD8 T cells in ankylosing spondylitis. TCRdb used MiXCR to reprocess the 5' RACE reads, holding one entry per CDR3 protein. The top ten clones hold 16% of a sample with roughly 200,000 distinct CDR3 sequences, roughly 13% of them seen once. V lost 8 bases, J lost 0 bases, and 7 bases stayed unmatched. The CDR3 sequence is 15 residues long. The sequence was obtained from a male donor with ankylosing spondylitis or in good health (not recorded which). This rearrangement joins TRBV12-3 or TRBV12-4 to TRBJ2-3; 8 bases align to TRBD1. Sequencing was done on a sample of blood, either unsorted or a sorted T cell fraction (not recorded which). CDR3 in amino acids: CASVSGGLSTDTQYF. Written as DNA, the CDR3 is TGTGCCAGCGTATCAGGGGGCTTAAGCACAGATACGCAGTATTTT.